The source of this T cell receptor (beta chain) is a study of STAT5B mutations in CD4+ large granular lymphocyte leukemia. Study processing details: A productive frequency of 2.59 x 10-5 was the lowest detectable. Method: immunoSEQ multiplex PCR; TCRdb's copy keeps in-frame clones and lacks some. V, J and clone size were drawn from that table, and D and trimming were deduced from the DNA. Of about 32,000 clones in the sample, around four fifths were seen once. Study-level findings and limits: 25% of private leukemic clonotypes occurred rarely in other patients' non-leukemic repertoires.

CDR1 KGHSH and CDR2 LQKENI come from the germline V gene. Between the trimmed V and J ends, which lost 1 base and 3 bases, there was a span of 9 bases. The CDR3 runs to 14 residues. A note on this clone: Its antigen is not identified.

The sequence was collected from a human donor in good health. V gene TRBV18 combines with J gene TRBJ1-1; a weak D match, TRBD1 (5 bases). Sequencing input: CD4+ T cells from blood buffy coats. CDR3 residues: CASSPLRGHTEAFF. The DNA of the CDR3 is TGTGCCAGCTCACCACTACGGGGCCACACTGAAGCTTTCTTT.